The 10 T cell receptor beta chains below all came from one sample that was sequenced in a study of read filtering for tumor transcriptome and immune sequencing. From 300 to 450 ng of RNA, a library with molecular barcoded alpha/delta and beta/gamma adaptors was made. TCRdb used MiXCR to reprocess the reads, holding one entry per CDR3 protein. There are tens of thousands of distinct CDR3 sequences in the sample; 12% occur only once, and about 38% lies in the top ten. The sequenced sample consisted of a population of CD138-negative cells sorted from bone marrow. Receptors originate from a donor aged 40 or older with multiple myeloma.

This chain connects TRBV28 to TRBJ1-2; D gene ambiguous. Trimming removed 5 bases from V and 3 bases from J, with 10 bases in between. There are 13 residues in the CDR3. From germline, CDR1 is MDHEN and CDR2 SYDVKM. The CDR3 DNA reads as TGTGCCAGCAGTCCTCTCCGGGACTATGGCTACACCTTC. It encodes CASSPLRDYGYTF.

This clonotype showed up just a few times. CDR3 sequence reads: CSVEGVEGPQAPDTQYF. The CDR3 nucleotides read TGCAGCGTTGAAGGTGTAGAGGGTCCCCAGGCGCCAGATACGCAGTATTTT. The chain has TRBV29-1 and TRBJ2-3; D is perhaps TRBD2 (5 bases). The germline gives CDR1 SQVTM, CDR2 ANQGSEA. The CDR3 runs 17 residues. The V gene lost 1 base and the J gene lost 4 bases, with 21 bases spanning the gap.

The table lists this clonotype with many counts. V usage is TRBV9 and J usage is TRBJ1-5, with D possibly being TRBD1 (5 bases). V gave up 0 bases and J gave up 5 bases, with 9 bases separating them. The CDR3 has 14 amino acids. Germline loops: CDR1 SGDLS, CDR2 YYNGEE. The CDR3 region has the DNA TGTGCCAGCAGCGTAGGAAGGGGCGATCAGCCCCAGCATTTT. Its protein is CASSVGRGDQPQHF.

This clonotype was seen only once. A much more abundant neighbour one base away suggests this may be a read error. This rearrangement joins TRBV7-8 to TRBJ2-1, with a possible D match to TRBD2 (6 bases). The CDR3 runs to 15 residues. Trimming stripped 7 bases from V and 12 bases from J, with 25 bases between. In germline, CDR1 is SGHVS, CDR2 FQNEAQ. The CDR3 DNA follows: TGTGCCAGCACCCCCACCACTGGGTGGAGGGATGGGCAGTTCTTC. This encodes CASTPTTGWRDGQFF.

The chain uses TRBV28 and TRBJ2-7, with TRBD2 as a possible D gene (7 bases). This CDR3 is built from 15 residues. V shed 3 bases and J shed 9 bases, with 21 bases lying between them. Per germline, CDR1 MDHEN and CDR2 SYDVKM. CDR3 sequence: CASSFWSGGADVQYF. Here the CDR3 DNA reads TGTGCCAGCAGTTTTTGGAGTGGGGGGGCCGACGTGCAGTACTTC.

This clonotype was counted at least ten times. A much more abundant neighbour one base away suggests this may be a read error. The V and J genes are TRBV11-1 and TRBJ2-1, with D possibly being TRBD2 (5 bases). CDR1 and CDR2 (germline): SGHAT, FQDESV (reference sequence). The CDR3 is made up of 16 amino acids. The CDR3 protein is CASSQGRVISYNGQFF. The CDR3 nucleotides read TGTGCCAGCAGCCAAGGGCGGGTCATATCCTACAATGGGCAGTTCTTC.

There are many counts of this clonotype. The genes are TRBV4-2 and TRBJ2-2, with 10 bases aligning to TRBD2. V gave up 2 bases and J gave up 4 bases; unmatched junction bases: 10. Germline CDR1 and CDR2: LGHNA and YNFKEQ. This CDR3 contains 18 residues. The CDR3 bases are TGTGCCAGCAGCCAACGTCCTTCAGCGGGGGGGGGCACCGGGGAGCTGTTTTTT. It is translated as CASSQRPSAGGGTGELFF.

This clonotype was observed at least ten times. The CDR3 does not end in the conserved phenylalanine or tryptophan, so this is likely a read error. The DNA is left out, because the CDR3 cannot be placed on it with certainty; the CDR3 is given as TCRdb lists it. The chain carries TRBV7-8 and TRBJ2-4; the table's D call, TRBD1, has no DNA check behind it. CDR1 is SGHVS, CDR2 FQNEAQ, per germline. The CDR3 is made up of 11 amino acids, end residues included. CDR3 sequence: CASSFQDGPVL.

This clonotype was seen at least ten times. CDR3 coding DNA: TGCAGCGCCTCGGGGCAGGCTAGGAAGACCCAGTACTTC. This codes for CSASGQARKTQYF. The chain links TRBV29-1 to TRBJ2-5; perhaps D is TRBD1 or TRBD2 (5 bases each). Per the germline V gene, CDR1 is SQVTM and CDR2 is ANQGSEA. Deletions cut 7 bases from V and 6 bases from J, with 18 bases between. The CDR3 sequence is 13 residues long.

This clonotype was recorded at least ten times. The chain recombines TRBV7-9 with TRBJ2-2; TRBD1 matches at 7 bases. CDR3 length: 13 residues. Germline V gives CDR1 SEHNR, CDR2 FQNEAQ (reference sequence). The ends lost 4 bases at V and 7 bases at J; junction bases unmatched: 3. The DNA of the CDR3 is TGTGCCAGCAGCTCCACAGGGGACGGGGAGCTGTTTTTT. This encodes CASSSTGDGELFF.